This T cell receptor (beta chain) was sequenced for a study of T cells after yellow fever vaccination. In the case of this clonotype: Its specificity is unknown.

Study results and caveats: At 95% to 97% for CD4 and 88% for CD8, most primary-vaccination clones showed up again after the booster.

The germline V gene has CDR1 SGHRS and CDR2 YFSETQ. CDR3 length: 14 residues. Deletions cut 4 bases from V and 5 bases from J, with 15 bases between. Template switching with 5'RACE generated the TCR cDNA and added a universal primer site and UMIs. One entry per CDR3 protein, called by TCRdb with MiXCR from the 5' RACE reads. The sample shows over 300,000 distinct CDR3 sequences, 4.1% of them seen only once. The source is a man aged 18 to 30 who received the YFV17D yellow fever vaccine. Specimen: PBMCs, collected 5 days after the yellow fever booster vaccination. V is TRBV5-1 and J is TRBJ1-1; tentatively, D is TRBD1 (5 bases). The chain's CDR3 is CASSTNQWGTEAFF. The CDR3, as DNA: TGCGCCAGCAGCACTAACCAGTGGGGGACTGAAGCTTTCTTT.